Each of the 31 T cell receptor beta chains below was sequenced from the same sample in a study of regulatory T cells in long-lasting Graves disease. Building the TCR beta libraries relied on iRepertoire HTBI primers, and CDR3 regions underwent Arm-PCR. Each CDR3 protein is one row after TCRdb ran MiXCR on the multiplex PCR reads. Seen here are fewer than 550,000 distinct CDR3 sequences, about a sixth observed once, and the top ten hold approximately 22%. Time point indicated: newly diagnosed GD, antithyroid drugs for less than 3 months. RNA isolated from PBMCs was used to make the TCR library. These same records also appear under a second study, on T cells in Graves' hyperthyroidism and ophthalmopathy.

The input for sequencing was peripheral blood mononuclear cells (PBMCs), taken at new diagnosis, from a patient treated with antithyroid drugs. The receptors come from a woman younger than 30 with Graves disease.

This clonotype was picked up many times. This chain connects TRBV20-1 to TRBJ2-3; 16 bases are a match to TRBD2. The CDR3 is 16 amino acids. The germline CDR1 and CDR2 sequences are DFQATT and SNEGSKA (reference sequence). Trimming removed 6 bases from V and 6 bases from J; junction bases left unmatched: 9. CDR3 loop: CSAQGLAGGPGDTQYF. CDR3 nucleotide sequence: TGCAGTGCCCAGGGACTAGCGGGAGGGCCAGGGGATACGCAGTATTTT.

This chain connects TRBV29-1 to TRBJ2-6; D is undetermined. Germline V CDR1 and CDR2: SQVTM, ANQGSEA. The CDR3 loop spans 13 amino acids. Trimming stripped 7 bases from V and 0 bases from J, with 7 bases between. The CDR3 here is CSALISGANVLTF. The CDR3 DNA sequence: TGCAGCGCCTTGATCTCTGGGGCCAACGTCCTGACTTTC.

The chain uses TRBV6-5 and TRBJ2-1; the D gene is possibly TRBD2 (5 bases). Germline CDR1 reads MNHEY; CDR2 reads SVGAGI. This CDR3 comprises 15 residues. V was pared by 2 bases and J by 7 bases, with 15 bases between. The chain's CDR3 is CASSYTDSSRNEQFF. Here the CDR3 DNA reads TGTGCCAGCAGTTACACGGACTCCTCGCGGAATGAGCAGTTCTTC.

The rearrangement uses TRBV19 and TRBJ2-1; the D call may be TRBD1 or TRBD2 (5 bases each). The CDR3 totals 13 residues. V lost 6 bases and J 2 bases, leaving 8 bases between the germline ends. Per the germline V gene, CDR1 is LNHDA and CDR2 is SQIVND (reference sequence). The chain's CDR3 is CASRGDAYNEQFF. The CDR3 DNA reads as TGTGCCAGTAGGGGGGACGCCTACAATGAGCAGTTCTTC. Complete variable domain (other parts from reference TRBV19 and TRBJ2-1): DGGITQSPKYLFRKEGQNVTLSCEQNLNHDAMYWYRQDPGQGLRLIYYSQIVNDFQKGDIAEGYSVSREKKESFPLTVTSAQKNPTAFYLCASRGDAYNEQFFGPGTRLTVL.

About this clonotype: The CDR3 does not end in the conserved phenylalanine or tryptophan, so this is likely a read error. V gene TRBV30 combines with J gene TRBJ1-4; D gene unclear. The CDR3 is 15 amino acids. CDR1 and CDR2 (germline): GTSNPN, SVGIG (reference sequence). CDR3 in DNA: TGTGCCTGGAGTGTACGTTGGCAGCAGAATGAAAGACTGTTTGTT. As protein: CAWSVRWQQNERLFV.

This sequence joins TRBV28 and TRBJ1-2; D gene unclear. The CDR3 has 14 amino acids. V lost 8 bases to trimming and J lost 0 bases, with 13 bases between them. Per germline, CDR1 MDHEN and CDR2 SYDVKM. CDR3 nucleotide sequence: TGTGCCAGCTTACGATCTGGGGCTAACTATGGCTACACCTTC. Protein product: CASLRSGANYGYTF.

This clonotype was recorded at least ten times. A read error may produce the germline difference seen at one junction end. The chain recombines TRBV18 with TRBJ2-7; D tentatively fits TRBD1 or TRBD2 (6 bases each). This CDR3 is 13 amino acids long. Germline loops: CDR1 KGHSH, CDR2 LQKENI. CDR3 nucleotides: TGTGCCAGCTCAGCCCCAAGAGGGGGGCAGCTGTGCTTC. Its translation: CASSAPRGGQLCF.

This clonotype appeared many times. The chain uses TRBV3-1 and TRBJ1-1, with D uncertain. This CDR3 has 15 amino acids. CDR1 LGHDT and CDR2 YNNKEL come from the germline V gene (reference sequence). V was pared by 2 bases and J by 2 bases, with 12 bases between. CDR3: CASSQSGRGNTEAFF. As DNA, the CDR3 is TGTGCCAGCAGCCAAAGCGGTCGGGGAAACACTGAAGCTTTCTTT.

This clonotype was picked up many times. This chain uses TRBV27 with TRBJ1-1, with D possibly TRBD1 on 5 matching bases. The CDR3 extends over 15 amino acids. V was cut by 5 bases and J by 1 base, with 14 bases left in between. CDR1 is MNHEY and CDR2 is SMNVEV in the germline V gene (reference sequence). The CDR3 loop reads CASSPQDNPNTEAFF. The CDR3 nucleotides read TGTGCCAGCAGTCCCCAGGACAATCCGAACACTGAAGCTTTCTTT.

The rearrangement links TRBV6-1 to TRBJ1-6, with a tentative D call TRBD1 (5 bases). V was trimmed by 8 bases and J by 5 bases, leaving 10 bases between them. This CDR3 comprises 13 residues. Germline loops: CDR1 MNHNS, CDR2 SASEGT. CDR3 residues: CASGRGNNSPLHF. The CDR3 DNA follows: TGTGCCAGCGGAAGGGGAAATAATTCACCCCTCCACTTT.

The rearrangement links TRBV28 to TRBJ2-7; 11 nucleotides agree with TRBD2. Unmatched junction bases numbered 8, after V lost 5 bases and J lost 2 bases. From germline, CDR1 is MDHEN and CDR2 SYDVKM. The CDR3 runs to 16 residues. This CDR3 is CASSSRVAGGPYEQYF. Written as DNA, the CDR3 is TGTGCCAGCAGTAGCCGGGTAGCGGGAGGGCCCTACGAGCAGTACTTC. Looking up the rest from reference TRBV28 and TRBJ2-7 gives the full variable domain: DVKVTQSSRYLVKRTGEKVFLECVQDMDHENMFWYRQDPGLGLRLIYFSYDVKMKEKGDIPEGYSVSREKKERFSLILESASTNQTSMYLCASSSRVAGGPYEQYFGPGTRLTVT.

This clonotype was seen at least ten times. Germline is not matched at one junction end, which may reflect a read error. This chain connects TRBV5-1 to TRBJ2-7; 10 nucleotides agree with TRBD2. CDR1 and CDR2 (germline): SGHRS, YFSETQ. This CDR3 region has 14 residues. CDR3 coding DNA: TGTGCCAGCAGCCCAGCGGGAGGGCCCTACGAGCAGTACTTC. Its translation: CASSPAGGPYEQYF.

Note on this clonotype: Mismatch with germline at one junction end may stem from a read error. The rearrangement links TRBV12-3 or TRBV12-4 to TRBJ1-1; D is uncertain. CDR3 length: 16 amino acids. In nucleotides, the CDR3 is TGTGACAGCAGTATATCCGGGCCCACTATGAACACTGAAGCTTTCTTT. Translated: CDSSISGPTMNTEAFF.

In its sample, this clonotype was seen a few times. The chain joins TRBV9 to TRBJ2-3, with TRBD2 identical over 8 bases. Germline CDR1 and CDR2: SGDLS and YYNGEE. This CDR3 region has 16 residues. Trimming cost V 3 bases and J 5 bases; bases outside gene matches: 11. For the CDR3, the DNA is TGTGCCAGCAGCGCCCGGGGGGGCAACTTGGGAGATACGCAGTATTTT. Its protein is CASSARGGNLGDTQYF.

This clonotype was detected many times. The chain recombines TRBV12-3 or TRBV12-4 with TRBJ2-3, with D perhaps TRBD1 or TRBD2 (5 bases each). Between the trimmed V and J ends, which lost 5 bases and 0 bases, there was a span of 9 bases. CDR3 length: 14 residues. The CDR3 nucleotides are TGTGCCAGCAGTCGGGGCGCTAGCACAGATACGCAGTATTTT. Its translation: CASSRGASTDTQYF.

This clonotype was detected ten times or more. The rearrangement links TRBV27 to TRBJ2-7; D is uncertain. The CDR3 is 11 amino acids. Trimming removed 5 bases from V and 9 bases from J, with 11 bases in between. Germline V lookup: CDR1 MNHEY, CDR2 SMNVEV (reference sequence). This chain's CDR3 is CASSQGRVQYF. The CDR3, as DNA: TGTGCCAGCAGTCAAGGAAGGGTGCAGTACTTC.

This chain links TRBV12-3 or TRBV12-4 with TRBJ2-2, with 12 nucleotides matching TRBD2. V shed 8 bases and J 4 bases; nucleotides not matched to a gene: 5. The CDR3 runs 15 residues. This CDR3 reads CASQWTSGATGELFF. CDR3 sequence (DNA): TGTGCCAGCCAATGGACTAGCGGGGCCACCGGGGAGCTGTTTTTT.

This clonotype was detected only a few times. One junction end does not reproduce the germline sequence, and a read error may be involved. The V gene is TRBV7-8, the J gene TRBJ2-2, with 10 bases that match TRBD2. This CDR3 region has 16 residues. The germline V gene encodes CDR1 SGHVS and CDR2 FQNEAQ. Here the CDR3 reads CASSFLGLANTGELFF. CDR3 nucleotides: TGTGCCAGCAGCTTTTTGGGACTAGCGAATACCGGGGAGCTGTTTTTT.

This clonotype appeared many times. The V and J genes are TRBV7-8 and TRBJ2-7; the match to TRBD2 covers 7 bases. This CDR3 region has 12 residues. Germline V lookup: CDR1 SGHVS, CDR2 FQNEAQ. V gave up 8 bases and J gave up 1 base; unmatched junction bases: 2. The CDR3 bases are TGTGCCAGCGAGCGGGGATCCTACGAGCAGTACTTC. Its protein product is CASERGSYEQYF.

This clonotype has only a few counts. The chain joins TRBV6-5 to TRBJ1-4; D might be TRBD1 (6 bases). V was trimmed by 0 bases and J by 0 bases, leaving 11 bases between them. The CDR3 length is 17 residues. Germline CDR1 reads MNHEY; CDR2 reads SVGAGI. This chain's CDR3 is CASSYSGQFATNEKLFF. CDR3 nucleotide sequence: TGTGCCAGCAGTTACTCCGGACAGTTTGCAACTAATGAAAAACTGTTTTTT.

This clonotype was counted at least ten times. The chain carries TRBV11-2 and TRBJ2-3; weak D call: TRBD2 (6 bases). This CDR3 is 15 amino acids long. From germline, CDR1 is SGHAT and CDR2 FQNNGV. V lost 1 base and J 6 bases, leaving 14 bases between the germline ends. CDR3 sequence: CASSLVPGEGDTQYF. The CDR3 nucleotides read TGTGCCAGCAGCTTAGTTCCGGGAGAGGGGGATACGCAGTATTTT.

The CDR3 sequence is CSVVWDRGGNEQYF. In DNA, the CDR3 is TGCAGCGTTGTTTGGGACAGGGGGGGAAACGAGCAGTACTTC. This sequence joins TRBV29-1 and TRBJ2-7, with 11 bases aligning to TRBD1. J was trimmed by 5 bases and V by 4 bases; bases with no gene match: 7. The CDR3 runs 14 residues. The V gene's germline CDR1 is SQVTM and CDR2 ANQGSEA.

The chain carries TRBV7-3 and TRBJ2-2; the D gene could be TRBD1 or TRBD2 (5 bases each). The CDR3 loop spans 14 amino acids. Trimming took off 5 bases at V and 7 bases at J, with 14 bases between the two ends. Germline V CDR1 and CDR2: SGHTA, FQGTGA. This CDR3 is CASSPGTRNGELFF. The CDR3 DNA reads TGTGCCAGCAGCCCGGGGACCCGCAACGGGGAGCTGTTTTTT.

This clonotype was observed many times. This rearrangement joins TRBV3-1 to TRBJ2-7; the match to TRBD1 covers 7 bases. Per the germline V gene, CDR1 is LGHDT and CDR2 is YNNKEL (reference sequence). V lost 3 bases, J lost 3 bases, and 5 bases stayed unmatched. The CDR3 length is 14 residues. The CDR3 nucleotides are TGTGCCAGCAGCCACCAGACAGGGAGCTACGAGCAGTACTTC. Its translation is CASSHQTGSYEQYF.

The J gene is TRBJ2-2, the V gene TRBV9, with 8 bases aligning to TRBD2. CDR1 SGDLS and CDR2 YYNGEE come from the germline V gene. The trim removed 4 bases at V and 4 bases at J, leaving 9 bases unmatched. CDR3 size: 16 residues. The CDR3 loop is CASSQVGSGTTGELFF. As DNA, the CDR3 is TGTGCCAGCAGCCAAGTTGGTAGCGGGACCACCGGGGAGCTGTTTTTT.

Many counts were recorded for this clonotype. The chain couples TRBV28 to TRBJ2-3; TRBD1 aligns across 12 bases. CDR1 is MDHEN and CDR2 is SYDVKM in the germline V gene. V shed 4 bases, J shed 0 bases, and the junction held 11 bases outside the gene matches. The length of the CDR3 is 19 residues. CDR3 sequence (DNA): TGTGCCAGCAGTTCCCCCTTCTGGGACAGGGGGCGAAGCACAGATACGCAGTATTTT. This codes for CASSSPFWDRGRSTDTQYF. The full variable domain, with the rest looked up from reference TRBV28 and TRBJ2-3, is DVKVTQSSRYLVKRTGEKVFLECVQDMDHENMFWYRQDPGLGLRLIYFSYDVKMKEKGDIPEGYSVSREKKERFSLILESASTNQTSMYLCASSSPFWDRGRSTDTQYFGPGTRLTVL.

This clonotype turned up a few times. The gene calls are TRBV5-1 and TRBJ1-3; D possibly corresponds to TRBD1 (5 bases). CDR1 is SGHRS, CDR2 YFSETQ, per germline. Trimming pared 3 bases from V and 10 bases from J, leaving 20 bases between. This CDR3 region has 15 residues. The CDR3 sequence is CASSSGDGGEMTIYF. CDR3 sequence (DNA): TGCGCCAGCAGCTCCGGGGACGGCGGCGAGATGACCATATATTTT.

The rearrangement links TRBV7-9 to TRBJ1-1, with D possibly matching TRBD1 (6 bases). The CDR3 extends over 17 amino acids. V was trimmed by 5 bases and J by 4 bases, leaving 23 bases between them. Germline V gene sequence: CDR1 SEHNR, CDR2 FQNEAQ (reference sequence). The CDR3 DNA is TGTGCCAGCAGCACCAGGGGAAGAGGAGGTTCGGGCACTGAAGCTTTCTTT. Amino acids: CASSTRGRGGSGTEAFF.

The rearrangement uses TRBV6-1 and TRBJ2-2; 7 nucleotides align to TRBD1. The CDR3 is 16 residues long. V shed 5 bases, J shed 0 bases, and the junction held 6 bases outside the gene matches. Germline CDR1 reads MNHNS; CDR2 reads SASEGT. The DNA for the CDR3 is TGTGCCAGCAGTAGTACCGGGACAGCGAACACCGGGGAGCTGTTTTTT. Its protein is CASSSTGTANTGELFF.

This clonotype has just a few counts. V is TRBV19 and J is TRBJ2-7; D is undetermined. Trimming removed 9 bases from V and 0 bases from J, with 12 bases in between. The germline gives CDR1 LNHDA, CDR2 SQIVND (reference sequence). CDR3 length: 13 amino acids. CDR3 sequence: CARPDKSSYEQYF. For the CDR3, the DNA is TGTGCCAGACCTGATAAGAGCTCCTACGAGCAGTACTTC.

This clonotype came up a few times. The chain combines TRBV10-3 with TRBJ2-7, with 9 bases matching TRBD2. V shed 3 bases and J 0 bases; nucleotides not matched to a gene: 3. The CDR3 runs 15 residues. The germline V gene encodes CDR1 ENHRY and CDR2 SYGVKD. The CDR3 here is CAISDIAGVSYEQYF. The CDR3 bases are TGTGCCATCAGTGACATAGCGGGAGTCTCCTACGAGCAGTACTTC.